Listed here are 6 T cell receptor beta chains from one sample, sequenced in a study of T-cell memory formation after mild COVID-19. TCRdb passed the 5' RACE reads through MiXCR, listing each CDR3 protein once. This repertoire shows 500,000 to 550,000 distinct CDR3 sequences, roughly 22% found once; its top ten account for under 15%. Sequenced material: PBMCs or a T cell subset sorted from them (not recorded which). These TCRs come from an adult woman who had mild COVID-19 (a few samples of this study predate the infection). Cell type and time point are not known.

This clonotype was counted between two and nine times. J is TRBJ1-5 and V is TRBV24-1; D call uncertain. In germline, CDR1 is KGHDR, CDR2 SFDVKD. Trimming removed 2 bases from V and 2 bases from J, with 3 bases in between. This CDR3 region has 13 residues. This CDR3 is CATSDYGNQPQHF. DNA for the CDR3: TGTGCCACCAGTGATTATGGCAATCAGCCCCAGCATTTT.

The chain recombines TRBV18 with TRBJ2-1; TRBD2 aligns across 7 bases. Per the germline V gene, CDR1 is KGHSH and CDR2 is LQKENI. The CDR3 runs to 16 residues. Trimming took 3 bases from V and 3 from J; bases not matched to a gene: 8. Written as DNA, the CDR3 is TGTGCCAGCTCACCCTCTAGAAGGGAGGGCTACAATGAGCAGTTCTTC. Amino acid sequence: CASSPSRREGYNEQFF. The full variable domain, in which reference TRBV18 and TRBJ2-1 provide the parts outside the CDR3, is NAGVMQNPRHLVRRRGQEARLRCSPMKGHSHVYWYRQLPEEGLKFMVYLQKENIIDESGMPKERFSAEFPKEGPSILRIQQVVRGDSAAYFCASSPSRREGYNEQFFGPGTRLTVL.

In its sample, this clonotype was seen a few times. V gene TRBV19 combines with J gene TRBJ2-3, with D unresolved. Trimming removed 5 bases at V and 6 bases at J, with 12 bases between. The CDR3 is 13 residues long. Per the germline V gene, CDR1 is LNHDA and CDR2 is SQIVND (reference sequence). The CDR3 DNA is TGTGCCAGTAGTCCAGGTTACCCGGATACGCAGTATTTT. The encoded protein is CASSPGYPDTQYF.

The gene calls are TRBV24-1 and TRBJ2-1; D gene unclear. Germline V gene data show CDR1 as KGHDR and CDR2 as SFDVKD. Trimming pared 3 bases from V and 1 base from J, leaving 6 bases between. The CDR3 is 14 amino acids. The CDR3 DNA reads as TGTGCCACCAGTGATCTCGCTTCCTACAATGAGCAGTTCTTC. Amino acids: CATSDLASYNEQFF.

The chain has TRBV18 and TRBJ2-7; 8 positions agree with TRBD2. CDR1 and CDR2 from the germline V gene are KGHSH and LQKENI. V was pared by 3 bases and J by 0 bases, with 7 bases of the junction left unmatched. CDR3 length equals 16 residues. The DNA for the CDR3 is TGTGCCAGCTCACCCTTGGATAGCGGGGTCTCCTACGAGCAGTACTTC. Protein: CASSPLDSGVSYEQYF.

The V and J genes are TRBV6-2 or TRBV6-3 and TRBJ2-7; 7 bases match TRBD1. Germline CDR1 and CDR2: MNHEY and SVGEGT. The CDR3 is 14 amino acids. V was clipped by 7 bases and J by 0 bases; unmatched bases: 6. The CDR3 nucleotides are TGTGCCAGCAATTCATGGACAGGCTCCTACGAGCAGTACTTC. This sequence encodes CASNSWTGSYEQYF.